The clone carrying this T cell receptor beta chain has a count of ten or more. Its antigen is unknown. Every cDNA TCR molecule received its own unique molecular identifier. TCRdb re-derived calls from the 5' RACE reads in MiXCR, one entry per CDR3 protein. The sample carries about 22,000 distinct CDR3 sequences, less than 6% recorded once. Noted time point: sample taken at primary tumor resection. The study sequenced unsorted whole RNA from tumor, nontumor lung or frozen PBMC. With 0 bases clipped from V and 8 bases from J, the junction kept 1 base outside the gene matches. Germline CDR1 is MNHEY and CDR2 is SVGAGI. This CDR3 has 14 residues. The data are from a study of spatial heterogeneity in lung cancer. Study details: More beta-chain than alpha-chain sequences were consistently detected. Study results and caveats: Ubiquitous expanded tumor TCRs appeared in blood more at resection than follow-up.

The sample in question was PBMCs, obtained at surgery. This receptor was obtained from a male donor with early-stage non-small cell lung cancer. This chain uses TRBV6-5 with TRBJ1-4; 9 positions match TRBD1. The CDR3: CASSYSGQGEKLFF. In DNA form, the CDR3 reads TGTGCCAGCAGTTACTCGGGACAGGGCGAAAAACTGTTTTTT.